This TCR beta chain derives from a study of shared clonotypes between healthy human individuals. Study at large: Participating donors consisted of a couple of women and a few men aged 18 to 49. Used for every donor were three CD4 naive, three CD4 memory, two CD8 naive and one CD8 memory plate. Study-wide results and caveats: Some clonotypes were shared by all four sorted-subset donors, while others were not shared. The non-shared ones had lower generation probabilities than the shared ones. Naive CD4 clonotype sharing across four donors was about 5.3%.

In the case of this clone: As yet, its antigen is unknown.

Method: immunoSEQ multiplex PCR; TCRdb's copy keeps in-frame clones and lacks some. The sample holds approximately 740,000 clones, about 74% seen once. Germline values: CDR1 MDHEN, CDR2 SYDVKM. V lost 6 bases, J lost 6 bases, and 8 bases stayed unmatched. The CDR3 has 14 residues. Sample: memory CD4+ T cells sorted from blood. Noted subset: CD45RA-negative fraction. The sequence derives from a woman younger than 45 in good health. This rearrangement joins TRBV28 to TRBJ2-4; 7 nucleotides line up with TRBD2. The CDR3 loop is CASSPGTTRNIQYF. The CDR3 DNA reads as TGTGCCAGCAGCCCCGGGACTACCCGAAACATTCAGTACTTC.